The 6 T cell receptor beta chains given below trace back to one sample, sequenced in a study of cytomegalovirus exposure and HLA in healthy donors. Amplification used 60 Vbeta primers and 13 Jbeta primers. The method was immunoSEQ multiplex PCR; TCRdb's version includes in-frame clones alone and lacks a portion of them. This table has 90,000 to 120,000 clones, roughly 80% appearing once. Sequencing was carried out using PBMCs. These receptors all come from a woman aged 40 to 50 in good health and CMV-seronegative.

This chain links TRBV19 with TRBJ2-7; D unresolved. V dropped 3 bases and J dropped 2 bases, with 17 bases sitting between them. The germline gives CDR1 LNHDA, CDR2 SQIVND (reference sequence). The CDR3 is 16 amino acids. DNA for the CDR3: TGTGCCAGTAGTATCTCGCGGCCTGCTCCTCCCTACGAGCAGTACTTC. Its translation is CASSISRPAPPYEQYF.

The chain uses TRBV7-3 and TRBJ2-1, with 14 bases lining up with TRBD2. The CDR3 consists of 15 residues. Per the germline V gene, CDR1 is SGHTA and CDR2 is FQGTGA. J was trimmed by 8 bases and V by 1 base; bases with no gene match: 1. CDR3: CASSLKGLAGDEQFF. In DNA form, the CDR3 reads TGTGCCAGCAGCTTAAAGGGACTAGCGGGAGATGAGCAGTTCTTC. Combining the CDR3 with reference TRBV7-3 and TRBJ2-1 gives the whole variable domain GAGVSQTPSNKVTEKGKYVELRCDPISGHTALYWYRQSLGQGPEFLIYFQGTGAADDSGLPNDRFFAVRPEGSVSTLKIQRTERGDSAVYLCASSLKGLAGDEQFFGPGTRLTVL.

V usage is TRBV4-1 and J usage is TRBJ2-7, with D perhaps matching TRBD2 (7 bases). Germline V CDR1 and CDR2: MGHRA, YSYEKL. The CDR3 sequence is 16 residues long. With 2 bases removed from V and 2 bases from J, the gap between germline ends came to 16 bases. This CDR3 is CASSQRGGLAAYEQYF. CDR3 DNA sequence: TGCGCCAGCAGCCAAAGGGGGGGCCTGGCAGCCTACGAGCAGTACTTC.

The chain carries TRBV27 and TRBJ1-5; the match to TRBD1 covers 7 bases. Germline V CDR1 and CDR2: MNHEY, SMNVEV (reference sequence). There are 17 residues in the CDR3. Trimming removed 6 bases from V and 1 base from J; junction bases left unmatched: 12. In DNA form, the CDR3 reads TGTGCCAGCAGCCCACAGGGGCCTAGGATAAGCAATCAGCCCCAGCATTTT. This encodes CASSPQGPRISNQPQHF.

This clone is large by share. V is TRBV4-3 and J is TRBJ2-2; tentatively, D is TRBD2 (5 bases). The CDR3 is 18 amino acids. With 0 bases removed from V and 4 bases from J, the gap between germline ends came to 18 bases. The germline V gene encodes CDR1 LGHNA and CDR2 YSLEER. The CDR3 spells CASSQDGLIGMSTGELFF. Here the CDR3 DNA reads TGCGCCAGCAGCCAAGACGGACTTATTGGTATGAGCACCGGGGAGCTGTTTTTT.

The J gene is TRBJ2-7, the V gene TRBV9; TRBD2 agrees at 8 bases. CDR1 and CDR2 from the germline V gene are SGDLS and YYNGEE. J gave up 2 bases and V 3 bases, and 7 bases lay outside the gene matches. The CDR3 loop spans 15 amino acids. CDR3 loop: CASSGGSSGPYEQYF. CDR3 nucleotide sequence: TGTGCCAGCAGCGGGGGATCTAGCGGGCCCTACGAGCAGTACTTC.